The entry below gives a single T cell receptor beta chain sequence along with its context. This clonotype was seen many times. It lacks a known antigen. No base quality values were provided; no much bigger clone lies one nucleotide off. This sample was taken from a study of regulatory T cells in long-lasting Graves disease (dated by TCRdb to 2020 to 2023). Background for the entire study: Persistent Graves' disease was defined as antithyroid drug treatment for over 5 years with persistently positive TSH receptor autoantibodies. Patients with persistent Graves' disease were compared with patients with newly diagnosed Graves' disease using TCR sequencing and RNA sequencing of peripheral blood. The study took place in China and was registered as a clinical trial. A total of roughly 35 samples underwent TCR sequencing: around 13 from persistent and about 20 from newly diagnosed Graves' disease patients. Persistent Graves' disease patients in the clinical cohort had taken antithyroid drugs for roughly ten years on average.

Preparation of the library involved multiplex PCR. The listed sequencing device is Illumina HiSeq 4000. CDR3 regions were amplified by Arm-PCR with iRepertoire HTBI primers to construct TCR beta libraries. PCR products were gel purified before sequencing. As for how the authors treated the data: Across samples, roughly 60 TRBV and 13 to 15 TRBJ segments were identified and used for gene usage analysis of CDR3 amino acid clonotypes. COPE and FqMerger were used to merge the filtered high-quality paired reads into contigs. BLAST was used to align contigs to IMGT TRBV, TRBD and TRBJ reference genes, and CDR3 was defined according to IMGT. Any clonotype with a frequency above 0.1% was classified as a highly expanded clone. Shannon entropy served as the measure of repertoire diversity, while the Gini coefficient captured V-J evenness. A clonotype found in more than one individual was treated as public. TCRdb reran the public reads through fastp at Q25 and MiXCR, keeping productive beta chains. Under each unique CDR3 protein, matching rows form one entry showing the most common genes and DNA. TCRdb assigned the V and J calls; the authors' analysis was not used. Across this sample there are under 500,000 distinct CDR3 sequences, with around 20% seen only once. The top ten constitute 6.5% to 10% of the sample.

The time point label here, explained by the study, means: persistent/refractory GD, antithyroid drugs over 5 years with positive TRAb. For both TCR sequencing and RNA sequencing, RNA was extracted from PBMCs using TRIzol. The diagnosis of Graves' disease was made according to American Thyroid Association guidelines. Patients for the study were recruited at an endocrinology department in Xi'an, China. From each patient, around 9 milliliters of peripheral blood was collected into an EDTA anticoagulant tube. PBMCs were isolated by Ficoll Paque Plus density gradient separation without further T cell sorting. An Agilent 2100 Bioanalyzer and agarose gel were used to assess RNA quality, and a NanoDrop 2000 was used to measure RNA concentration. What the work shows at the level of the full study, not this receptor alone: More public clonotypes were shared among persistent patients (around 2,600) than among newly diagnosed patients (966). As a limitation, the authors acknowledged that the small sample size may reduce accuracy. Peripheral blood alone was examined, since thyroid tissue, which constituted the primary lesion, could not be accessed. Sequencing and analysis were restricted to the TCR beta chain. Preferential use of TRBV28, TRBJ1-2 and TRBJ2-5 was observed in persistent disease, whereas TRBV20-1 and TRBJ2-1 were favored in newly diagnosed disease. Lower TCR Shannon entropy and fewer highly expanded clones were observed in persistent Graves' disease patients than in newly diagnosed patients, which suggested clonal expansion.

From the cysteine through the phenylalanine, the CDR3 covers 12 amino acids. The retained sequence is limited to the CDR3, 36 bases, with the frame set at the first base. Looking up the germline V gene yields CDR1 KGHSH and CDR2 LQKENI. V loses 2 bases, J loses 7 bases, and the germline ends lie 8 bases apart. The chain is encoded by TRBV18 joined to TRBJ1-2; no D gene call is confident. This TCR was sampled from a female donor with Graves disease. The sample was peripheral blood mononuclear cells (PBMCs), taken when the disease was refractory, from a patient treated with antithyroid drugs. The CDR3 is CASSPTYPGYTF. The DNA is as follows: TGTGCCAGCTCACCAACCTATCCTGGCTACACCTTC.